Reported below is one T cell receptor beta chain. Its antigen remains unknown. This specimen comes from a study of OX40 agonist ivuxolimab in advanced cancers. Overall study results and limits: The CD4+ and CD8+ T cells in the blood had expanded clonally by week 6 at 0.1 to 3.0 mg/kg.

Generated by immunoSEQ multiplex PCR, the TCRdb table keeps only in-frame clones and is missing some. Here the sample spans fewer than 8,500 clones, 65% to 80% being singletons. V lost 3 bases to trimming and J lost 3 bases, with 14 bases between them. The CDR3 is 16 residues long. The germline V gene encodes CDR1 MRHNA and CDR2 SNTAGT. Specimen: CD4+ or CD8+ T cells sorted from blood, collected in a trial of the OX40 agonist ivuxolimab. This sequence was found in an adult with an advanced solid tumor such as melanoma, head and neck, liver or kidney cancer. The rearrangement joins TRBV6-4 to TRBJ2-2, with D perhaps TRBD1 or TRBD2 (6 bases each). The CDR3 bases are TGTGCCAGCAGTGAAGGAGGGGGGTCGGACACCGGGGAGCTGTTTTTT. As protein: CASSEGGGSDTGELFF.